The 12 T cell receptor beta chains in this list originate from one sample, sequenced in a study of blood T cell repertoires in COVID-19. Clones were read by immunoSEQ multiplex PCR, and TCRdb kept only the in-frame ones, dropping some. The data contain over 200,000 clones, 91% of them singletons. Specimen: PBMCs or T cells enriched from blood (not recorded which). The receptors derive from a human donor in a cohort exposed to, infected with or recovered from COVID-19 (not recorded which). The donor label of this sample is uncertain.

This clone was seen once. V and J are TRBV19 and TRBJ2-5; 7 bases are shared with TRBD1. The CDR3 length is 12 residues. Germline CDR1 reads LNHDA; CDR2 reads SQIVND (reference sequence). J was trimmed by 5 bases and V by 5 bases; bases with no gene match: 2. CDR3 bases: TGTGCCAGTAGTGTGACAGGGGAGACCCAGTACTTC. It codes for CASSVTGETQYF.

The chain couples TRBV2 to TRBJ1-6; D is possibly TRBD1 (5 bases). Trimming pared 3 bases from V and 2 bases from J, leaving 17 bases between. CDR3 length: 18 amino acids. Looked up from germline, CDR1 is SNHLY and CDR2 is FYNNEI. The CDR3 loop reads CASSEVAGQITYNSPLHF. CDR3 DNA: TGTGCCAGCAGTGAGGTAGCGGGGCAGATCACCTATAATTCACCCCTCCACTTT.

This clone has only a few counts. V usage is TRBV2 and J usage is TRBJ2-7, with a possible D match to TRBD2 (6 bases). Germline-derived CDR1 and CDR2 are SNHLY and FYNNEI. V was pared by 5 bases and J by 0 bases, with 11 bases between. This CDR3 is 14 amino acids long. DNA of the CDR3: TGTGCCAGCAGTCGGGCGGGGAGCTCCTACGAGCAGTACTTC. Protein: CASSRAGSSYEQYF.

V usage is TRBV6-5 and J usage is TRBJ1-6; tentative D call: TRBD1 (5 bases). This CDR3 region has 13 residues. Trimming stripped 8 bases from V and 10 bases from J, with 15 bases between. Germline CDR1 is MNHEY and CDR2 is SVGAGI. The CDR3 sequence is CASHRRGGSPLHF. The DNA of the CDR3 is TGTGCCAGCCACCGGAGGGGAGGATCACCCCTCCACTTT.

The chain employs TRBV14 and TRBJ1-4; D is undetermined. The germline CDR1 and CDR2 sequences are SGHDN and FVKESK. There are 19 residues in the CDR3. V dropped 1 base and J dropped 0 bases, with 18 bases sitting between them. CDR3 bases: TGTGCCAGCAGCCAAGGCGCTGGACGTTTGCGGGCAACTAATGAAAAACTGTTTTTT. Translated, it gives CASSQGAGRLRATNEKLFF.

The V call is TRBV9, the J call TRBJ1-1, with a weak D call TRBD1 (6 bases). Trimming took 3 bases from V and 1 from J, leaving 13 bases between them. CDR3 length: 15 amino acids. Germline CDR1 is SGDLS and CDR2 is YYNGEE. CDR3 bases: TGTGCCAGCAGCGGCCCACAGGGCGGGAACACTGAAGCTTTCTTT. It codes for CASSGPQGGNTEAFF.

The chain uses TRBV7-3 and TRBJ2-2; maybe TRBD1 (6 bases). Germline CDR1 reads SGHTA; CDR2 reads FQGTGA. V lost 5 bases, J lost 0 bases, and 10 bases lay in between. The CDR3 loop spans 15 amino acids. The CDR3 spells CASSPEGANTGELFF. CDR3 coding DNA: TGTGCCAGCAGCCCCGAGGGGGCGAACACCGGGGAGCTGTTTTTT.

This clone is a singleton in its sample. The chain joins TRBV20-1 to TRBJ1-1; D call uncertain. Germline V lookup: CDR1 DFQATT, CDR2 SNEGSKA (reference sequence). The CDR3 has 11 residues. Deletions cut 3 bases from V and 4 bases from J, with 6 bases between. CDR3 residues: CSASGSTEAFF. The CDR3 DNA sequence: TGCAGTGCTAGTGGGAGCACTGAAGCTTTCTTT.

J is TRBJ1-1 and V is TRBV5-1; D not resolved. The germline V and J ends were trimmed by 0 bases and 0 bases, with 9 bases remaining between them. From germline, CDR1 is SGHRS and CDR2 YFSETQ. CDR3 size: 15 residues. CDR3: CASSLAGLLNTEAFF. The CDR3 nucleotides are TGCGCCAGCAGCTTGGCAGGACTGCTGAACACTGAAGCTTTCTTT.

The CDR3 region is CASSSGTGDEKLFF. As DNA, the CDR3 is TGCGCCAGCAGCTCAGGGACAGGGGATGAAAAACTGTTTTTT. This chain connects TRBV5-1 to TRBJ1-4; TRBD1 matches 10 bases. V lost 3 bases and J lost 6; bases outside the gene matches: 2. Germline V gene data show CDR1 as SGHRS and CDR2 as YFSETQ. The CDR3 has 14 amino acids.

The rearrangement joins TRBV12-3 or TRBV12-4 to TRBJ2-7; possible D gene TRBD2, 5 bases. Between the trimmed V and J ends, which lost 8 bases and 6 bases, there was a span of 8 bases. The CDR3 is 10 amino acids. CDR3 residues: CASGGREQYF. For the CDR3, the DNA is TGTGCCAGCGGAGGTCGCGAGCAGTACTTC.

Turning to this clone: A junction end diverges from the germline sequence, so it may reflect a read error. The J gene is TRBJ1-4, the V gene TRBV7-9; D possibly corresponds to TRBD1 (5 bases). The germline CDR1 and CDR2 sequences are SEHNR and FQNEAQ (reference sequence). The CDR3 is made up of 15 amino acids. CDR3 in amino acids: CASSLAGATGGKLFF. For the CDR3, the DNA is TGTGCCAGCAGCCTAGCTGGGGCCACCGGCGGAAAACTGTTTTTT.